The T cell receptor beta chain under discussion was sequenced for a study of T cell responses to AZD1222 COVID-19 vaccine. Notes on the study in general: Elevations in Spike-specific TCR breadth and depth followed administration of two AZD1222 doses.

The table came from immunoSEQ multiplex PCR; TCRdb's copy has only in-frame clones and leaves some out. The sample consists of about 150,000 clones, 92% of them appearing once. On this clone itself: Its antigen is still unknown.

This receptor was taken from an adult who received the AZD1222 COVID-19 vaccine. The sample was peripheral blood, taken 28 days after the second AZD1222 dose.

CDR3 DNA sequence: TGCGCCAGCAGGAGAGGGAACCAAGAGACCCAGTACTTC. Protein: CASRRGNQETQYF. The V call is TRBV5-1, the J call TRBJ2-5; D possibly corresponds to TRBD2 (5 bases). Trimming pared 5 bases from V and 0 bases from J, leaving 8 bases between. CDR1 and CDR2 from the germline V gene are SGHRS and YFSETQ. There are 13 residues in the CDR3.